These 26 T cell receptor beta chains share one sample of origin, sequenced in a study of immune evolution from preneoplasia to lung adenocarcinoma. The data were produced by immunoSEQ multiplex PCR, yet TCRdb's version contains in-frame clones alone and is incomplete. The table includes around 3,500 clones, over 65% detected once. The sequenced sample consisted of FFPE lung adenocarcinoma in situ tissue. The receptors come from a person in their sixties or seventies with lung adenocarcinoma.

The J gene is TRBJ2-6, the V gene TRBV10-3, with 9 bases that match TRBD1. Germline V gene sequence: CDR1 ENHRY, CDR2 SYGVKD. The CDR3 loop spans 17 amino acids. J was trimmed by 3 bases and V by 5 bases; bases with no gene match: 8. The DNA for the CDR3 is TGTGCCATCAGTCCCATTACAGGGGGCGGTGGGGCCAACGTCCTGACTTTC. Amino acids: CAISPITGGGGANVLTF.

This chain connects TRBV30 to TRBJ2-3; a weak D match, TRBD1 (5 bases). The CDR3 has 15 amino acids. Germline loops: CDR1 GTSNPN, CDR2 SVGIG (reference sequence). Trimming shortened V by 4 bases and J by 5 bases, and 19 bases separated the two germline ends. For the CDR3, the DNA is TGTGCCTGGACCCGAACCGGCAGGGCCGGAGATACGCAGTATTTT. This sequence encodes CAWTRTGRAGDTQYF.

This clone is a singleton in its sample. V usage is TRBV2 and J usage is TRBJ1-4; D gene ambiguous. The V end was cut by 7 bases, the J end by 6 bases, with 24 bases between. CDR1 is SNHLY and CDR2 is FYNNEI in the germline V gene. This CDR3 is 17 amino acids long. This CDR3 reads CASKPSVFRNYHEKLFF. CDR3 DNA: TGTGCCAGCAAGCCCTCGGTGTTTAGGAACTATCATGAAAAACTGTTTTTT.

The chain employs TRBV7-2 and TRBJ1-4; no clear D. CDR1 and CDR2 from the germline V gene are SGHTA and FQGNSA. V lost 2 bases, J lost 7 bases, and 11 bases lay in between. This CDR3 contains 14 residues. The CDR3 nucleotides are TGTGCCAGCAGCTTAAGGGTAAAGAGTGAAAAACTGTTTTTT. Protein: CASSLRVKSEKLFF. Combining the CDR3 with reference TRBV7-2 and TRBJ1-4 gives the whole variable domain GAGVSQSPSNKVTEKGKDVELRCDPISGHTALYWYRQSLGQGLEFLIYFQGNSAPDKSGLPSDRFSAERTGGSVSTLTIQRTQQEDSAVYLCASSLRVKSEKLFFGSGTQLSVL.

The CDR3 sequence: CASNVREGNQPQHF. In DNA form, the CDR3 reads TGTGCCAGCAATGTGCGGGAGGGCAATCAGCCCCAGCATTTT. The rearrangement links TRBV2 to TRBJ1-5; no clear D. The V gene lost 7 bases and the J gene lost 2 bases, with 12 bases spanning the gap. Germline CDR1 and CDR2: SNHLY and FYNNEI. The CDR3 contains 14 residues.

J is TRBJ1-2 and V is TRBV19, with a tentative D call TRBD1 (6 bases). CDR3 length: 13 amino acids. The germline CDR1 and CDR2 sequences are LNHDA and SQIVND (reference sequence). The V gene lost 5 bases and the J gene lost 11 bases, with 18 bases spanning the gap. For the CDR3, the DNA is TGTGCCAGTAGTGCAACCCCTTGGACAGCATACACCTTC. Its protein product is CASSATPWTAYTF.

Only a few counts were recorded for this clone. J is TRBJ1-5 and V is TRBV11-2; D unclear. The germline gives CDR1 SGHAT, CDR2 FQNNGV. CDR3 length equals 13 residues. The germline V and J ends were trimmed by 0 bases and 5 bases, with 5 bases remaining between them. The CDR3 DNA sequence: TGTGCCAGCAGCTTAGATAGTTATCAGCCCCAGCATTTT. Protein sequence: CASSLDSYQPQHF.

As for this clone: Compared with germline, one end of the junction differs, possibly owing to a read error. J is TRBJ1-1 and V is TRBV2; D unclear. Germline CDR1 reads SNHLY; CDR2 reads FYNNEI. The CDR3 is 14 amino acids. CDR3 protein: CTSSEAAGNTEAFF. The CDR3 DNA follows: TGTACCAGCAGTGAAGCGGCAGGGAACACTGAAGCTTTCTTT.

V usage is TRBV11-3 and J usage is TRBJ2-7; TRBD1 matches 9 bases. Trimming removed 5 bases from V and 2 bases from J; junction bases left unmatched: 7. This CDR3 is built from 15 residues. CDR1 is SGHNT and CDR2 is YENEEA in the germline V gene. The CDR3 nucleotides are TGTGCCAGCAGCCAGCCGGGACAGGGTACCTACGAGCAGTACTTC. Residues: CASSQPGQGTYEQYF.

This clone is classed as large (0.1 to 1%). V usage is TRBV12-5 and J usage is TRBJ1-2; 7 nucleotides line up with TRBD1. Germline CDR1 reads LGHNT; CDR2 reads FRNRAP. V shed 5 bases, J shed 9 bases, and the junction held 15 bases outside the gene matches. CDR3 length equals 15 residues. CDR3 protein: CASGPSTGAFNRYTF. Written as DNA, the CDR3 is TGTGCTAGTGGTCCTTCAACAGGGGCGTTTAATCGCTACACCTTC.

The chain couples TRBV5-4 to TRBJ1-1; D is unclear. The CDR3 consists of 16 residues. V was clipped by 0 bases and J by 0 bases, with 12 bases between them. Germline values: CDR1 SGHNT, CDR2 YYREEE (reference sequence). CDR3 sequence (DNA): TGTGCCAGCAGCTTGGGAGGACGTGGCATGAACACTGAAGCTTTCTTT. It is translated as CASSLGGRGMNTEAFF.

This clone was detected once. The chain links TRBV5-6 to TRBJ1-4; 8 nucleotides align to TRBD1. Germline V lookup: CDR1 SGHDT, CDR2 YYEEEE. The CDR3 consists of 16 residues. Trimming at V came to 2 bases and at J to 5 bases, leaving 8 bases not matched to a gene. CDR3 DNA: TGTGCCAGCAGCTTCCGGGACAGGAAGAGGAATGAAAAACTGTTTTTT. It codes for CASSFRDRKRNEKLFF.

This clone showed up just a few times. The chain joins TRBV25-1 to TRBJ2-7, with a possible D match to TRBD1 (6 bases). V was cut by 6 bases and J by 5 bases, with 17 bases left in between. Germline CDR1 is MGHDK and CDR2 is SYGVNS. CDR3 length equals 14 residues. CDR3: CASRTTGWLDEQYF. The CDR3 DNA is TGTGCCAGCAGGACAACAGGGTGGCTTGACGAGCAGTACTTC.

The chain has TRBV19 and TRBJ1-5, with TRBD1 identical over 7 bases. The CDR3 runs 15 residues. Per the germline V gene, CDR1 is LNHDA and CDR2 is SQIVND (reference sequence). V shed 6 bases and J 6 bases; nucleotides not matched to a gene: 11. For the CDR3, the DNA is TGTGCCAGTAGCCCGGACAGGTCGGCGGGTCAGCCCCAGCATTTT. Translating gives CASSPDRSAGQPQHF. Based on the CDR3 plus reference TRBV19 and TRBJ1-5, the full variable domain is DGGITQSPKYLFRKEGQNVTLSCEQNLNHDAMYWYRQDPGQGLRLIYYSQIVNDFQKGDIAEGYSVSREKKESFPLTVTSAQKNPTAFYLCASSPDRSAGQPQHFGDGTRLSIL.

This sequence joins TRBV4-1 and TRBJ1-1; 8 bases match TRBD1. V gave up 6 bases and J gave up 0 bases; unmatched junction bases: 9. The CDR3 covers 16 residues. The V gene's germline CDR1 is MGHRA and CDR2 YSYEKL. The CDR3: CASRDREPSVNTEAFF. The CDR3 DNA reads as TGCGCCAGCAGGGACAGGGAGCCCTCGGTGAACACTGAAGCTTTCTTT.

This clone was found a few times. V gene TRBV6-5 combines with J gene TRBJ1-5, with 8 bases fitting TRBD1. Germline loops: CDR1 MNHEY, CDR2 SVGAGI. The CDR3 consists of 15 residues. V shed 6 bases, J shed 10 bases, and the junction held 14 bases outside the gene matches. This chain's CDR3 is CASRGAGGGGEPQHF. CDR3 coding DNA: TGTGCCAGCAGGGGCGCAGGGGGCGGTGGAGAACCCCAGCATTTT.

This clone came up a few times. This CDR3 is CASSPRAGTNEKLFF. Written as DNA, the CDR3 is TGTGCCAGTAGTCCCAGGGCAGGTACTAATGAAAAACTGTTTTTT. This chain connects TRBV19 to TRBJ1-4; D is possibly TRBD1 (5 bases). V was clipped by 5 bases and J by 2 bases, with 12 bases between them. The CDR3 is made up of 15 amino acids. From germline, CDR1 is LNHDA and CDR2 SQIVND (reference sequence).

The rearrangement uses TRBV27 and TRBJ1-1, with TRBD1 identical over 9 bases. Germline V gives CDR1 MNHEY, CDR2 SMNVEV (reference sequence). The trim removed 4 bases at V and 0 bases at J, leaving 9 bases unmatched. This CDR3 region has 17 residues. The CDR3 region has the DNA TGTGCCAGCAGTTCAGGACAGGGGCCCTTCATGAACACTGAAGCTTTCTTT. Translating it yields CASSSGQGPFMNTEAFF.

This chain uses TRBV28 with TRBJ1-1; 11 positions agree with TRBD1. The germline gives CDR1 MDHEN, CDR2 SYDVKM. This CDR3 region has 17 residues. The V gene end was trimmed by 6 bases and the J gene end by 1 base; junction bases not matched to a gene: 10. This CDR3 is CASREGQGAKGNTEAFF. The CDR3, as DNA: TGTGCCAGCAGAGAAGGACAGGGGGCAAAGGGGAACACTGAAGCTTTCTTT. Combining the CDR3 with reference TRBV28 and TRBJ1-1 gives the whole variable domain DVKVTQSSRYLVKRTGEKVFLECVQDMDHENMFWYRQDPGLGLRLIYFSYDVKMKEKGDIPEGYSVSREKKERFSLILESASTNQTSMYLCASREGQGAKGNTEAFFGQGTRLTVV.

The V call is TRBV9, the J call TRBJ2-1; TRBD1 matches at 8 bases. Germline-derived CDR1 and CDR2 are SGDLS and YYNGEE. The V gene end was trimmed by 4 bases and the J gene end by 4 bases; junction bases not matched to a gene: 7. The CDR3 runs to 15 residues. The CDR3 DNA reads as TGTGCCAGCAGCCGGACAGGGCTCTCGTACAATGAGCAGTTCTTC. This codes for CASSRTGLSYNEQFF.

J is TRBJ2-2 and V is TRBV7-9, with TRBD1 identical over 11 bases. Germline CDR1 SEHNR, CDR2 FQNEAQ (reference sequence). The CDR3 contains 15 residues. Trimming removed 5 bases from V and 4 bases from J; junction bases left unmatched: 3. In DNA form, the CDR3 reads TGTGCCAGCAGCCGCGGGACAGGGGGCACCGGGGAGCTGTTTTTT. This encodes CASSRGTGGTGELFF.

The V and J genes are TRBV9 and TRBJ2-3; tentatively, D is TRBD2 (6 bases). The CDR3 totals 12 residues. Germline V CDR1 and CDR2: SGDLS, YYNGEE. The ends were cut back, 4 bases at V and 7 bases at J, with 10 bases in the middle. This CDR3 is CASSSGGNTQYF. For the CDR3, the DNA is TGTGCCAGCAGCTCCGGCGGGAATACGCAGTATTTT.

The chain links TRBV4-3 to TRBJ2-1; possible D gene TRBD2, 6 bases. Per the germline V gene, CDR1 is LGHNA and CDR2 is YSLEER. The CDR3 covers 15 residues. V shed 1 base and J shed 1 base, with 8 bases lying between them. CDR3 amino acids: CASSQVAESYNEQFF. The CDR3 DNA reads TGCGCCAGCAGCCAAGTAGCGGAATCCTACAATGAGCAGTTCTTC.

This sequence joins TRBV18 and TRBJ1-2, with 8 bases fitting TRBD1. V was clipped by 4 bases and J by 8 bases; unmatched bases: 12. The V gene's germline CDR1 is KGHSH and CDR2 LQKENI. The CDR3 runs to 15 residues. CDR3 amino acids: CASSRTDSGGEGYTF. CDR3 sequence (DNA): TGTGCCAGCTCACGGACAGATTCAGGGGGCGAAGGCTACACCTTC.

The rearrangement links TRBV15 to TRBJ2-1; tentative D call: TRBD1 (6 bases). V shed 1 base and J shed 7 bases, with 20 bases lying between them. This CDR3 is built from 17 residues. The germline V gene encodes CDR1 LNHNV and CDR2 YYDKDF (reference sequence). CDR3 sequence reads: CATSRVSRVSGQNEQFF. The CDR3 nucleotides read TGTGCCACCAGCAGAGTTTCGCGGGTTTCGGGACAAAATGAGCAGTTCTTC.

V is TRBV30 and J is TRBJ2-3, with D maybe TRBD2 (5 bases). Germline V gene data show CDR1 as GTSNPN and CDR2 as SVGIG (reference sequence). The CDR3 is 13 residues long. The V end was cut by 3 bases, the J end by 2 bases, with 9 bases between. CDR3: CAWSGGYTDTQYF. The DNA of the CDR3 is TGTGCCTGGAGCGGAGGATACACAGATACGCAGTATTTT.